Below, 27 T cell receptor beta chains from the same sample are listed, as sequenced in a study of T cells expressing NK-cell markers. After re-calling the 5' RACE reads, TCRdb lists one entry per CDR3 protein, DNA absent. Its table lists roughly 420,000 distinct CDR3 sequences. The sequencing sample was made of blood T cells: a sorted CD56 or NKG2C T cell subset, CD4+ or CD8+ T cells, or bulk PBMC T cells (not recorded which). These receptors originate from a woman between 18 and 70 years old in good health.

J is TRBJ2-1 and V is TRBV4-1; as DNA is missing, the TRBD2 call by TCRdb cannot be tested. Germline CDR1 MGHRA, CDR2 YSYEKL. The CDR3 runs to 16 residues. The CDR3: CASSQGDSLWRGEQFF.

This rearrangement joins TRBV4-3 to TRBJ1-2; TCRdb indicates TRBD1, and absent DNA this call remains unverified. In germline, CDR1 is LGHNA, CDR2 YSLEER. The CDR3 loop spans 15 amino acids. The CDR3 sequence is CASSQKDRAVYGYTF.

The chain couples TRBV10-3 to TRBJ2-5; there is no DNA to check the TCRdb D call of TRBD2. Germline assignment: CDR1 ENHRY and CDR2 SYGVKD. CDR3 length: 13 amino acids. CDR3 residues: CAISGLAQETQYF.

The CDR3 loop is CASSLSGGLAEHPYEQYF. This chain uses TRBV11-1 with TRBJ2-7; TCRdb's D call, TRBD2, is unchecked because there is no DNA. Germline V gene sequence: CDR1 SGHAT, CDR2 FQDESV (reference sequence). The CDR3 sequence is 18 residues long.

V gene TRBV5-6 combines with J gene TRBJ1-3; the D call of TRBD1 rests on TCRdb alone, since no DNA is present to check it. The CDR3 loop spans 16 amino acids. Germline values: CDR1 SGHDT, CDR2 YYEEEE. CDR3 loop: CASSAGGRGSRNTIYF.

The CDR3 is CSAMGEDQETQYF. The chain combines TRBV20-1 with TRBJ2-5; no DNA is available, so the TRBD1 call from TCRdb remains unchecked. Germline V gene data show CDR1 as DFQATT and CDR2 as SNEGSKA (reference sequence). The CDR3 consists of 13 residues.

The chain recombines TRBV4-3 with TRBJ1-5. CDR1 and CDR2 (germline): LGHNA, YSLEER. CDR3 length: 15 residues. Here the CDR3 reads CASSQDPEGNQPQHF.

This CDR3 is CASSVSGAGVTYNEQFF. The chain couples TRBV2 to TRBJ2-1; TCRdb returns TRBD1, unconfirmable since there is no DNA. The CDR3 spans 17 residues. Germline CDR1 SNHLY, CDR2 FYNNEI.

The chain couples TRBV3-1 to TRBJ2-1. CDR1 is LGHDT, CDR2 YNNKEL, per germline (reference sequence). The CDR3 contains 13 residues. CDR3 amino acids: CASSQVKNHEQFF.

The genes are TRBV19 and TRBJ2-1; the TCRdb D gene call, TRBD2, has no DNA to confirm it. The CDR3 runs 16 residues. CDR1 and CDR2 (germline): LNHDA, SQIVND (reference sequence). The CDR3 is CASSTALAGHDNEQFF.

This chain joins TRBV7-2 and TRBJ2-4; TCRdb lists TRBD2, though no DNA is available to test this call. CDR1 is SGHTA and CDR2 is FQGNSA in the germline V gene. The length of the CDR3 is 17 residues. The CDR3 reads CASSLVAGRGAKNIQYF.

V is TRBV20-1 and J is TRBJ1-6; TCRdb designates TRBD1, a call that cannot be tested without DNA. CDR3 length: 17 amino acids. CDR1 and CDR2 from the germline V gene are DFQATT and SNEGSKA (reference sequence). The chain's CDR3 is CSAREGQGRSYNSPLHF.

This chain joins TRBV20-1 and TRBJ1-1; with no DNA, the TCRdb D assignment of TRBD1 cannot be verified. CDR3 length: 11 amino acids. Germline V gives CDR1 DFQATT, CDR2 SNEGSKA (reference sequence). The CDR3 sequence is CSLRGNTEAFF.

The CDR3 here is CSARGLGQGYEKLFF. The rearrangement uses TRBV20-1 and TRBJ1-4; TCRdb's D call of TRBD1 is untestable without DNA. CDR3 length: 15 amino acids. Per germline, CDR1 DFQATT and CDR2 SNEGSKA (reference sequence).

The gene calls are TRBV20-1 and TRBJ2-3; TCRdb designates TRBD2, a call that cannot be tested without DNA. The CDR3 loop spans 13 amino acids. Germline V gene lookup returns CDR1 DFQATT and CDR2 SNEGSKA (reference sequence). The CDR3 spells CSAPGLGTDTQYF.

The chain has TRBV6-5 and TRBJ2-1; TCRdb's assignment of TRBD1 cannot be checked, as there is no DNA. CDR1 is MNHEY and CDR2 is SVGAGI in the germline V gene. CDR3 length: 16 residues. The CDR3 sequence is CASSYSRTGMVNEQFF.

The J gene is TRBJ2-2, the V gene TRBV29-1; TCRdb returns TRBD1, unconfirmable since there is no DNA. This CDR3 region has 13 residues. Germline assignment: CDR1 SQVTM and CDR2 ANQGSEA. The CDR3: CSGGPKTTGELFF.

The chain employs TRBV9 and TRBJ2-3; the D gene TCRdb calls, TRBD2, cannot be checked with no DNA. Germline values: CDR1 SGDLS, CDR2 YYNGEE. The CDR3 sequence is 17 residues long. The CDR3 spells CASSPREFGTSRVTQYF.

The chain couples TRBV20-1 to TRBJ1-5; TCRdb indicates TRBD1, and absent DNA this call remains unverified. CDR3 size: 16 residues. Germline V CDR1 and CDR2: DFQATT, SNEGSKA (reference sequence). The CDR3 loop is CSATGTGPEFNQPQHF.

The J gene is TRBJ1-5, the V gene TRBV6-2 or TRBV6-3; as DNA is missing, the TRBD1 call by TCRdb cannot be tested. The CDR3 runs to 21 residues. CDR1 is MNHEY, CDR2 SVGEGT, per germline. CDR3 sequence reads: CASSPGTGGKGSFPSNQPQHF.

This chain connects TRBV11-2 to TRBJ1-1; there is no DNA to check the TCRdb D call of TRBD1. The CDR3 covers 15 residues. In germline, CDR1 is SGHAT, CDR2 FQNNGV. CDR3 in amino acids: CASSLAGQVDTEAFF. Full variable domain (missing parts from reference TRBV11-2 and TRBJ1-1): EAGVAQSPRYKIIEKRQSVAFWCNPISGHATLYWYQQILGQGPKLLIQFQNNGVVDDSQLPKDRFSAERLKGVDSTLKIQPAKLEDSAVYLCASSLAGQVDTEAFFGQGTRLTVV.

The chain carries TRBV5-1 and TRBJ2-3; TCRdb proposes TRBD1, but this gene call is untestable without DNA. Germline-derived CDR1 and CDR2 are SGHRS and YFSETQ. CDR3 size: 13 residues. The chain's CDR3 is CASSGRDTDTQYF.

The chain is built from TRBV29-1 and TRBJ2-1. The CDR3 totals 11 residues. Germline values: CDR1 SQVTM, CDR2 ANQGSEA. CDR3 amino acids: CSVNLEIEQFF.

This chain joins TRBV6-5 and TRBJ1-6. The CDR3 is 14 amino acids. Germline CDR1 MNHEY, CDR2 SVGAGI. CDR3 in amino acids: CASSYEGFMTPLHF.

V gene TRBV11-2 combines with J gene TRBJ1-2; TCRdb returns TRBD1, unconfirmable since there is no DNA. From germline, CDR1 is SGHAT and CDR2 FQNNGV. This CDR3 spans 12 amino acids. This CDR3 is CASSLRTAGYTF.

The J gene is TRBJ2-2, the V gene TRBV7-2. The germline V gene has CDR1 SGHTA and CDR2 FQGNSA. The CDR3 sequence is 13 residues long. The CDR3 here is CASSLAYLGELFF.

The rearrangement links TRBV20-1 to TRBJ2-3; TCRdb lists TRBD1, though no DNA is available to test this call. CDR1 is DFQATT and CDR2 is SNEGSKA in the germline V gene (reference sequence). The CDR3 length is 16 residues. The CDR3 here is CSARFVAGARFDTQYF.